The 20 T cell receptor beta chains below were found in one sample sequenced in a study of OX40 agonist ivuxolimab in advanced cancers. Some clones are missing from TCRdb's copy, which holds only in-frame ones; the method was immunoSEQ multiplex PCR. The data contain about 21,000 clones, approximately 81% of them singletons. This specimen consisted of CD4+ or CD8+ T cells sorted from blood, obtained in a trial of the OX40 agonist ivuxolimab. All receptors come from an adult with an advanced solid tumor such as melanoma, head and neck, liver or kidney cancer.

The V and J genes are TRBV11-2 and TRBJ2-1; no clear D. V was clipped by 1 base and J by 9 bases, with 7 bases between them. Germline V lookup: CDR1 SGHAT, CDR2 FQNNGV. CDR3 length: 12 amino acids. This CDR3 is CASSLGKVEQFF. CDR3 nucleotide sequence: TGTGCCAGCAGCTTAGGGAAGGTTGAGCAGTTCTTC.

This clone was recorded a few times. This chain joins TRBV19 and TRBJ1-1; possible D gene TRBD1, 5 bases. This CDR3 has 15 residues. The V end was cut by 6 bases, the J end by 3 bases, with 17 bases between. CDR1 LNHDA and CDR2 SQIVND come from the germline V gene (reference sequence). As DNA, the CDR3 is TGTGCCAGTAGGGTTCGGGGGTATCGGGACACTGAAGCTTTCTTT. Encoded protein: CASRVRGYRDTEAFF.

Only one count was recorded for this clone. The chain has TRBV5-1 and TRBJ1-1, with D maybe TRBD1 (6 bases). The CDR3 spans 15 residues. V was trimmed by 1 base and J by 4 bases, leaving 14 bases between them. Germline V CDR1 and CDR2: SGHRS, YFSETQ. CDR3 region: CASSLNSYRVTEAFF. The CDR3 nucleotides are TGCGCCAGCAGCTTGAACTCCTACAGGGTCACTGAAGCTTTCTTT.

The rearrangement joins TRBV6-6 to TRBJ1-4; 7 bases fit TRBD1. CDR1 MNHNY and CDR2 SVGAGI come from the germline V gene (reference sequence). With 4 bases clipped from V and 8 bases from J, the junction kept 7 bases outside the gene matches. The CDR3 covers 14 residues. CDR3: CASSSTGEGEKLFF. CDR3 nucleotide sequence: TGTGCCAGCAGTTCTACAGGGGAAGGAGAAAAACTGTTTTTT.

The V call is TRBV9, the J call TRBJ2-2; D unresolved. The length of the CDR3 is 12 residues. The germline V and J ends were trimmed by 0 bases and 6 bases, with 3 bases remaining between them. Germline CDR1 is SGDLS and CDR2 is YYNGEE. Written as DNA, the CDR3 is TGTGCCAGCAGCGTAGGCCCCGGGGAGCTGTTTTTT. Encoded protein: CASSVGPGELFF.

The CDR3 DNA is TGCGCCAGATCGTCAGAGAGACCCTCCTACAATGAGCAGTTCTTC. This gives the protein CARSSERPSYNEQFF. The chain links TRBV23-1 to TRBJ2-1, with D unresolved. TRBV23-1 is treated as an ORF (open reading frame) with a function not yet certain. V was clipped by 9 bases and J by 0 bases, with 15 bases between them. The CDR3 runs 15 residues.

This clone is deemed medium-sized. The gene calls are TRBV11-2 and TRBJ1-2; D not certain. The CDR3 is 13 residues long. Looked up from germline, CDR1 is SGHAT and CDR2 is FQNNGV. V was trimmed by 5 bases and J by 6 bases, leaving 13 bases between them. The CDR3 loop reads CASSTPAGNGYTF. In DNA, the CDR3 is TGTGCCAGCAGCACTCCTGCTGGGAATGGCTACACCTTC. Looking up the rest from reference TRBV11-2 and TRBJ1-2 gives the full variable domain: EAGVAQSPRYKIIEKRQSVAFWCNPISGHATLYWYQQILGQGPKLLIQFQNNGVVDDSQLPKDRFSAERLKGVDSTLKIQPAKLEDSAVYLCASSTPAGNGYTFGSGTRLTVV.

CDR3 amino acids: CASSPDFGQHLNTEAFF. In DNA, the CDR3 is TGTGCCAGCAGCCCCGATTTCGGACAGCACTTGAACACTGAAGCTTTCTTT. The rearrangement joins TRBV7-6 to TRBJ1-1; perhaps TRBD1 as D (6 bases). This CDR3 has 17 amino acids. The germline V gene has CDR1 SGHVS and CDR2 FNYEAQ. Deletions cut 5 bases from V and 0 bases from J, with 19 bases between.

The rearrangement links TRBV2 to TRBJ2-2; the match to TRBD2 covers 8 bases. The CDR3 contains 15 residues. Unmatched junction bases numbered 16, after V lost 6 bases and J lost 13 bases. Germline-derived CDR1 and CDR2 are SNHLY and FYNNEI. The CDR3 sequence: CASRGLGGGIQWLFF. In DNA, the CDR3 is TGTGCCAGCAGAGGTCTGGGCGGGGGGATACAATGGCTGTTTTTT. The full variable domain, rest sourced from reference TRBV2 and TRBJ2-2, is EPEVTQTPSHQVTQMGQEVILRCVPISNHLYFYWYRQILGQKVEFLVSFYNNEISEKSEIFDDQFSVERPDGSNFTLKIRSTKLEDSAMYFCASRGLGGGIQWLFFGEGSRLTVL.

This clone was picked up a small number of times. V usage is TRBV18 and J usage is TRBJ1-2; 9 bases map to TRBD1. The CDR3 sequence is 14 residues long. J was trimmed by 6 bases and V by 3 bases; bases with no gene match: 5. Germline loops: CDR1 KGHSH, CDR2 LQKENI. As DNA, the CDR3 is TGTGCCAGCTCACCCGAACAGGGGGCCCATGGCTACACCTTC. Its translation is CASSPEQGAHGYTF.

V is TRBV19 and J is TRBJ1-1; 7 bases are a match to TRBD1. CDR3 length: 16 amino acids. Germline loops: CDR1 LNHDA, CDR2 SQIVND (reference sequence). V lost 6 bases and J lost 3; bases outside the gene matches: 13. Here the CDR3 reads CASRTGFLSRDTEAFF. The CDR3 DNA reads TGTGCCAGTAGGACAGGGTTTCTAAGTAGGGACACTGAAGCTTTCTTT.

The chain carries TRBV29-1 and TRBJ1-1; tentatively, D is TRBD1 (5 bases). Germline V gene lookup returns CDR1 SQVTM and CDR2 ANQGSEA. This CDR3 has 12 amino acids. The V end lost 4 bases, the J end lost 5 bases, and 11 bases lay between the germline ends. The DNA for the CDR3 is TGCAGCGTTGGCAGGGAAAGGACTGAAGCTTTCTTT. Its translation is CSVGRERTEAFF.

This clone was seen a few times. The rearrangement links TRBV27 to TRBJ2-3; D remains unclear. CDR1 and CDR2 from the germline V gene are MNHEY and SMNVEV (reference sequence). The CDR3 loop spans 13 amino acids. Trimming removed 3 bases from V and 3 bases from J, with 7 bases in between. CDR3 loop: CASSFGRTDTQYF. In DNA form, the CDR3 reads TGTGCCAGCAGTTTTGGTCGTACAGATACGCAGTATTTT.

The V call is TRBV4-3, the J call TRBJ2-2; D possibly corresponds to TRBD1 (6 bases). The length of the CDR3 is 16 residues. The germline CDR1 and CDR2 sequences are LGHNA and YSLEER. The V and J ends lost 0 bases and 5 bases respectively, with 13 bases between them. CDR3 in DNA: TGCGCCAGCAGCCAAGATTGGGGGCTGGGGACCGGGGAGCTGTTTTTT. This translates into CASSQDWGLGTGELFF.

The gene calls are TRBV5-4 and TRBJ2-3, with D possibly called TRBD1 or TRBD2 (6 bases each). The CDR3 is 14 residues long. Germline V CDR1 and CDR2: SGHNT, YYREEE (reference sequence). Trimming left V 3 bases short and J 1 base short, with 9 bases between. DNA for the CDR3: TGTGCCAGCAGCTGGGGGGCAGGCACAGATACGCAGTATTTT. It is translated as CASSWGAGTDTQYF.

There are a few counts of this clone. The chain links TRBV6-5 to TRBJ2-7; tentative D call: TRBD1 (5 bases). CDR3 size: 13 residues. Trimming cost V 6 bases and J 2 bases, with 11 bases left between them. Germline-derived CDR1 and CDR2 are MNHEY and SVGAGI. DNA of the CDR3: TGTGCCAGCAGCTCGACAGCCGCCTACGAGCAGTACTTC. Amino acid sequence: CASSSTAAYEQYF.

This clone was found once. This chain uses TRBV12-5 with TRBJ2-1; D not certain. CDR3 length equals 12 residues. Between the trimmed V and J ends, which lost 1 base and 4 bases, there was a span of 2 bases. Germline CDR1 is LGHNT and CDR2 is FRNRAP. The CDR3 DNA reads TGTGCTAGTGGTTTGGGTTACAATGAGCAGTTCTTC. Its translation is CASGLGYNEQFF.

The chain couples TRBV10-1 to TRBJ1-1; the D is unclear. From germline, CDR1 is WNHNN and CDR2 SYGVQD (reference sequence). The CDR3 length is 13 residues. V was cut by 2 bases and J by 4 bases, with 8 bases left in between. The chain's CDR3 is CASSEGRITEAFF. In DNA, the CDR3 is TGCGCCAGCAGTGAGGGGCGTATCACTGAAGCTTTCTTT.

This chain joins TRBV27 and TRBJ1-2; 9 positions agree with TRBD1. J gave up 5 bases and V 4 bases, and 8 bases lay outside the gene matches. The CDR3 is 15 amino acids. Germline-derived CDR1 and CDR2 are MNHEY and SMNVEV (reference sequence). The CDR3 is CASSSPDRGEYGYTF. In nucleotides, the CDR3 is TGTGCCAGCAGTTCCCCGGACAGGGGAGAATATGGCTACACCTTC.

This chain joins TRBV6-6 and TRBJ1-2; a weak D match, TRBD1 (5 bases). Germline V gene lookup returns CDR1 MNHNY and CDR2 SVGAGI (reference sequence). Trimming removed 0 bases from V and 0 bases from J, with 11 bases in between. This CDR3 spans 16 amino acids. The CDR3 bases are TGTGCCAGCAGTTACTCAGGGGAGGGATCTAACTATGGCTACACCTTC. It translates to CASSYSGEGSNYGYTF.